What follows are 32 T cell receptor beta chains derived from one specimen sequenced in a study of CD8 T cells in Susac syndrome. For TEMRA sorting, memory subsets were defined by staining for CD27 and CD45RA. RNA amounts of about 0.5 to 1 ug underwent reverse transcription with random hexamers. TCRdb used MiXCR to reprocess the immunoSEQ multiplex PCR reads, holding one entry per CDR3 protein. The data contain roughly 2,200 distinct CDR3 sequences, 70% to 75% of them singletons. The specimen was CD8+ TEMRA cells from PBMCs. The subset is: FACS-sorted terminally differentiated effector memory CD8+ T cells re-expressing CD45RA (CD8+ TEMRA). The receptors were sampled from a human donor with Susac syndrome.

CDR3 sequence reads: CSARGWDAKGYGYTF. In DNA form, the CDR3 reads TGCAGTGCTAGAGGGTGGGACGCCAAGGGGTATGGCTACACCTTC. The chain uses TRBV20-1 and TRBJ1-2; D possibly corresponds to TRBD1 (5 bases). CDR3 length equals 15 residues. Germline lookup yields CDR1 DFQATT and CDR2 SNEGSKA (reference sequence). V lost 1 base and J 5 bases, leaving 17 bases between the germline ends.

V usage is TRBV4-3 and J usage is TRBJ2-3, with 10 bases matching TRBD2. CDR1 is LGHNA, CDR2 YSLEER, per germline. With V trimmed by 0 bases and J by 1 base, 4 bases remained unmatched. The CDR3 is made up of 17 amino acids. The CDR3 DNA is TGCGCCAGCAGCCAAGACGGGACTAGCGACGGCACAGATACGCAGTATTTT. This translates into CASSQDGTSDGTDTQYF.

This sequence joins TRBV28 and TRBJ2-1; TRBD2 matches 14 bases. The CDR3 loop spans 19 amino acids. CDR1 is MDHEN, CDR2 SYDVKM, per germline. V lost 3 bases and J lost 0; bases outside the gene matches: 7. CDR3 in DNA: TGTGCCAGCAGTTTCTTGACTAGCGGGGGGGATTCCTCCTACAATGAGCAGTTCTTC. Its protein is CASSFLTSGGDSSYNEQFF.

This clonotype was detected only once. The V gene is TRBV11-2, the J gene TRBJ2-1, with 7 bases that match TRBD2. Losses at the gene ends were 7 bases for V and 6 bases for J; bases not matched to a gene: 9. The CDR3 runs 14 residues. Germline CDR1 SGHAT, CDR2 FQNNGV. The CDR3 loop is CASIPGLNPNEQFF. The CDR3 coding sequence is TGTGCCAGCATCCCGGGACTAAATCCCAATGAGCAGTTCTTC.

In its sample, this clonotype was seen a few times. V is TRBV7-9 and J is TRBJ2-7; TRBD1 matches at 7 bases. CDR1 is SEHNR, CDR2 FQNEAQ, per germline (reference sequence). Trimming took 5 bases from V and 3 from J; bases not matched to a gene: 4. This CDR3 is 13 amino acids long. Written as DNA, the CDR3 is TGTGCCAGCAGCCGGGACAGCTGCTACGAGCAGTACTTC. Protein: CASSRDSCYEQYF.

This clonotype qualifies as large. The chain employs TRBV9 and TRBJ2-5; 8 positions agree with TRBD2. Germline V gives CDR1 SGDLS, CDR2 YYNGEE. This CDR3 comprises 14 residues. With 4 bases clipped from V and 5 bases from J, the junction kept 7 bases outside the gene matches. The chain's CDR3 is CASSNGGAGETQYF. CDR3 nucleotides: TGTGCCAGCAGCAACGGGGGGGCCGGGGAGACCCAGTACTTC.

This clonotype was recorded a few times. The chain joins TRBV9 to TRBJ1-5, with D maybe TRBD1 (5 bases). The CDR3 is 16 amino acids. CDR1 is SGDLS, CDR2 YYNGEE, per germline. Deletions cut 0 bases from V and 6 bases from J, with 16 bases between. The CDR3 loop reads CASSVAGTPQGQPQHF. In nucleotides, the CDR3 is TGTGCCAGCAGCGTAGCTGGGACCCCCCAGGGTCAGCCCCAGCATTTT.

This clonotype was recorded a few times. V usage is TRBV7-3 and J usage is TRBJ1-2; D uncertain. This CDR3 is built from 14 residues. The germline gives CDR1 SGHTA, CDR2 FQGTGA. V was pared by 5 bases and J by 8 bases, with 18 bases between. Written as DNA, the CDR3 is TGTGCCAGCAGCCTAAACGACAACCCCTACGGCTACACCTTC. Amino acids: CASSLNDNPYGYTF.

This clonotype was recorded a few times. The chain links TRBV12-3 or TRBV12-4 to TRBJ2-3; D call uncertain. Trimming took off 4 bases at V and 1 base at J, with 15 bases between the two ends. The CDR3 contains 16 residues. The CDR3 loop is CASSSYLGEGTDTQYF. The CDR3 coding sequence is TGTGCCAGCAGTTCCTACCTTGGAGAGGGCACAGATACGCAGTATTTT.

The chain uses TRBV4-1 and TRBJ1-2; D is unresolved. In germline, CDR1 is MGHRA, CDR2 YSYEKL. V was clipped by 3 bases and J by 8 bases, with 10 bases between them. The CDR3 runs to 12 residues. The CDR3 DNA reads TGCGCCAGCAGCCACCTCTGGGCGGGCTACACCTTC. Protein: CASSHLWAGYTF.

The V and J genes are TRBV27 and TRBJ1-6; TRBD1 aligns across 9 bases. The V gene end was trimmed by 0 bases and the J gene end by 9 bases; junction bases not matched to a gene: 3. There are 15 residues in the CDR3. Per the germline V gene, CDR1 is MNHEY and CDR2 is SMNVEV (reference sequence). CDR3 sequence (DNA): TGTGCCAGCAGTTTATCGGGACAGGGAGGTTCACCCCTCCACTTT. It is translated as CASSLSGQGGSPLHF.

The chain is built from TRBV30 and TRBJ1-4, with D maybe TRBD1 (6 bases). Germline CDR1 and CDR2: GTSNPN and SVGIG (reference sequence). The CDR3 is 14 residues long. Trimming took off 0 bases at V and 8 bases at J, with 13 bases between the two ends. CDR3 residues: CAWSVLSGEEKLFF. CDR3 coding DNA: TGTGCCTGGAGTGTACTCTCAGGGGAAGAAAAACTGTTTTTT.

The chain has TRBV12-3 or TRBV12-4 and TRBJ2-1; D is possibly TRBD1 (5 bases). The CDR3 covers 16 residues. Between the trimmed V and J ends, which lost 3 bases and 1 base, there was a span of 13 bases. CDR3 sequence: CASSLGLTSSYNEQFF. The CDR3 DNA reads as TGTGCCAGCAGTTTGGGGCTAACTTCATCCTACAATGAGCAGTTCTTC.

This clonotype occurred once. This chain links TRBV9 with TRBJ2-7; 8 positions match TRBD1. Germline V CDR1 and CDR2: SGDLS, YYNGEE. V shed 3 bases, J shed 4 bases, and the junction held 12 bases outside the gene matches. CDR3 length equals 16 residues. DNA for the CDR3: TGTGCCAGCAGCGGAGACCGACAGGGGTTGGGTTACGAGCAGTACTTC. Translating gives CASSGDRQGLGYEQYF.

The J gene is TRBJ1-2, the V gene TRBV25-1; D gene unclear. The CDR3 totals 10 residues. V was pared by 8 bases and J by 5 bases, with 6 bases between. The germline V gene encodes CDR1 MGHDK and CDR2 SYGVNS. The CDR3 is CASSRYGYTF. The CDR3 DNA follows: TGTGCCAGCTCCCGGTATGGCTACACCTTC.

This clonotype has only a few counts. This chain connects TRBV7-8 to TRBJ1-1; no clear D gene. V was cut by 5 bases and J by 3 bases, with 13 bases left in between. The germline V gene has CDR1 SGHVS and CDR2 FQNEAQ. The CDR3 covers 14 residues. CDR3 in DNA: TGTGCCAGCAGCCCCGGCACCCCGGACACTGAAGCTTTCTTT. This translates into CASSPGTPDTEAFF.

This clonotype qualifies as large. This rearrangement joins TRBV13 to TRBJ2-7; the D gene could be TRBD1 or TRBD2 (6 bases each). CDR1 PRHDT and CDR2 FYEKMQ come from the germline V gene (reference sequence). The length of the CDR3 is 16 residues. V was cut by 5 bases and J by 4 bases, with 21 bases left in between. As DNA, the CDR3 is TGTGCCAGCAGCGGTGGGGGGCGCAGGGAGCGGTACGAGCAGTACTTC. It translates to CASSGGGRRERYEQYF.

This rearrangement joins TRBV27 to TRBJ2-1; tentatively, D is TRBD1 or TRBD2 (6 bases each). CDR1 and CDR2 from the germline V gene are MNHEY and SMNVEV (reference sequence). Trimming pared 2 bases from V and 3 bases from J, leaving 17 bases between. The CDR3 length is 17 residues. The CDR3 is CASSLVYGGLDYNEQFF. In DNA form, the CDR3 reads TGTGCCAGCAGTTTAGTGTATGGGGGGCTCGACTACAATGAGCAGTTCTTC.

CDR3 residues: CASGEGHTDTQYF. The CDR3 bases are TGCGCCAGCGGAGAGGGTCACACAGATACGCAGTATTTT. The J gene is TRBJ2-3, the V gene TRBV10-1; maybe TRBD2 (5 bases). The V end was cut by 8 bases, the J end by 2 bases, with 11 bases between. Per the germline V gene, CDR1 is WNHNN and CDR2 is SYGVQD (reference sequence). The CDR3 contains 13 residues.

V gene TRBV28 combines with J gene TRBJ1-5, with 7 nucleotides matching TRBD1. Per germline, CDR1 MDHEN and CDR2 SYDVKM. Unmatched junction bases numbered 1, after V lost 1 base and J lost 1 base. The CDR3 sequence is 15 residues long. The CDR3 sequence is CASSLYRGSNQPQHF. CDR3 coding DNA: TGTGCCAGCAGTTTATACAGGGGCAGCAATCAGCCCCAGCATTTT. The full variable domain, completed using reference TRBV28 and TRBJ1-5, is DVKVTQSSRYLVKRTGEKVFLECVQDMDHENMFWYRQDPGLGLRLIYFSYDVKMKEKGDIPEGYSVSREKKERFSLILESASTNQTSMYLCASSLYRGSNQPQHFGDGTRLSIL.

Details on this clonotype: At one of its ends the junction is not consistent with the germline gene, which may arise from a read error. Here the CDR3 DNA reads TGCGCCAGCAGCACCGGGGGGGCCGGGGAGACCCAGTACTTC. It is translated as CASSTGGAGETQYF. The chain is built from TRBV9 and TRBJ2-5, with TRBD2 matching over 8 bases. Germline CDR1 and CDR2: SGDLS and YYNGEE. The CDR3 spans 14 residues. Full variable domain (rest looked up from reference TRBV9 and TRBJ2-5): DSGVTQTPKHLITATGQRVTLRCSPRSGDLSVYWYQQSLDQGLQFLIQYYNGEERAKGNILERFSAQQFPDLHSELNLSSLELGDSALYFCASSTGGAGETQYFGPGTRLLVL.

V and J are TRBV28 and TRBJ2-1; 9 positions match TRBD2. The CDR3 length is 17 residues. Germline-derived CDR1 and CDR2 are MDHEN and SYDVKM. Germline trimming cut 4 bases from V and 4 bases from J; bases unmatched to any gene: 11. The DNA of the CDR3 is TGTGCCAGCAGTTCAGGGTGGTGGGGACTAGCATACAATGAGCAGTTCTTC. Protein: CASSSGWWGLAYNEQFF.

The rearrangement uses TRBV20-1 and TRBJ2-1; 7 nucleotides align to TRBD2. The trim removed 5 bases at V and 9 bases at J, leaving 19 bases unmatched. Germline CDR1 is DFQATT and CDR2 is SNEGSKA (reference sequence). This CDR3 region has 16 residues. CDR3 nucleotides: TGCAGTGCTGTAAGAGTCTGGAGGTCTAGCGGCACTGAGCAGTTCTTC. Amino acids: CSAVRVWRSSGTEQFF.

This clonotype has just one count. This rearrangement joins TRBV13 to TRBJ2-1; tentatively, D is TRBD2 (6 bases). Germline V gene data show CDR1 as PRHDT and CDR2 as FYEKMQ (reference sequence). CDR3 length equals 15 residues. V was pared by 2 bases and J by 7 bases, with 15 bases between. The CDR3 is CASSLTGSGQNEQFF. CDR3 bases: TGTGCCAGCAGCTTAACCGGGAGCGGGCAAAATGAGCAGTTCTTC.

This sequence joins TRBV19 and TRBJ1-1; D is unclear. CDR3 length: 13 residues. Germline-derived CDR1 and CDR2 are LNHDA and SQIVND (reference sequence). The ends were cut back, 1 base at V and 1 base at J, with 4 bases in the middle. The CDR3 sequence is CASSIVKNTEAFF. The CDR3 bases are TGTGCCAGTAGTATAGTTAAGAACACTGAAGCTTTCTTT.

V is TRBV30 and J is TRBJ1-1, with TRBD1 as a possible D gene (6 bases). Germline V gene lookup returns CDR1 GTSNPN and CDR2 SVGIG (reference sequence). The CDR3 covers 15 residues. V gave up 0 bases and J gave up 0 bases, with 11 bases separating them. The CDR3 region has the DNA TGTGCCTGGAGTGTCCCGGGACACTTGAACACTGAAGCTTTCTTT. Encoded protein: CAWSVPGHLNTEAFF.

Worth noting for this clonotype: One end of the junction varies from germline; a read error may be responsible. The V and J genes are TRBV27 and TRBJ2-2; 9 bases are a match to TRBD1. Germline values: CDR1 MNHEY, CDR2 SMNVEV (reference sequence). This CDR3 spans 17 amino acids. The CDR3 reads CASSFPRTGDQHRGAVF. The CDR3, as DNA: TGTGCCAGCAGTTTTCCAAGGACAGGGGATCAACACCGGGGAGCTGTTTTT.

This clonotype appeared a few times. The chain couples TRBV4-2 to TRBJ2-5, with D perhaps TRBD2 (7 bases). The CDR3 is 16 amino acids. V lost 0 bases and J 5 bases, leaving 16 bases between the germline ends. Germline values: CDR1 LGHNA, CDR2 YNFKEQ. In DNA, the CDR3 is TGTGCCAGCAGCCAAGAGATCCACGGGGGGCGCGAGACCCAGTACTTC. It specifies CASSQEIHGGRETQYF.

This chain connects TRBV10-3 to TRBJ2-7; 8 positions match TRBD2. The CDR3 is 15 residues long. V lost 6 bases and J lost 2; bases outside the gene matches: 9. Germline V gene lookup returns CDR1 ENHRY and CDR2 SYGVKD. CDR3 amino acids: CAIRGEAGGPYEQYF. The CDR3 nucleotides read TGTGCCATCAGAGGGGAGGCGGGGGGACCCTACGAGCAGTACTTC.

V gene TRBV28 combines with J gene TRBJ2-5, with 9 bases aligning to TRBD1. Germline-derived CDR1 and CDR2 are MDHEN and SYDVKM. V was pared by 5 bases and J by 0 bases, with 4 bases of the junction left unmatched. This CDR3 region has 15 residues. The CDR3 sequence: CASSRTGEDQETQYF. The DNA of the CDR3 is TGTGCCAGCAGTAGGACAGGGGAAGACCAAGAGACCCAGTACTTC.

This chain connects TRBV12-3 or TRBV12-4 to TRBJ2-5, with TRBD2 matching over 9 bases. This CDR3 region has 17 residues. V shed 1 base, J shed 5 bases, and the junction held 11 bases outside the gene matches. The CDR3 reads CASSLGGSGGAGETQYF. The CDR3 DNA reads TGTGCCAGCAGTTTAGGGGGTAGCGGGGGAGCAGGGGAGACCCAGTACTTC.

The chain has TRBV7-9 and TRBJ1-6; tentatively, D is TRBD1 (5 bases). From germline, CDR1 is SEHNR and CDR2 FQNEAQ (reference sequence). V dropped 5 bases and J dropped 9 bases, with 23 bases sitting between them. There are 17 residues in the CDR3. In nucleotides, the CDR3 is TGTGCCAGCAGCCTCCACGAAGACAGAGGGGCAGGTTCACCCCTCCACTTT. As protein: CASSLHEDRGAGSPLHF.